The rows below give T cell receptor beta chains drawn from one sample of a study of identical twins. In TCRdb, the 5' RACE reads were re-called with MiXCR into one record per CDR3 protein. Of around 300,000 distinct CDR3 sequences in the sample, 8% to 9% were seen once. The same data also went into a second study, on yellow fever vaccine responses in identical twins.

The source material was memory (CD45RO+) T cells sorted from blood. The source of these receptors is a woman aged 18-29 years in good health. The conserved cysteine and the conserved F or W are not part of the CDR3 here. Each record gives: V gene, J gene, D gene, CDR3 protein. A D gene is named only where the DNA matches it firmly.

V gene: TRBV11-2; J gene: TRBJ2-1; D gene: NA; CDR3 protein: ASSFSLVEQF
V gene: TRBV7-7; J gene: TRBJ2-5; D gene: NA; CDR3 protein: ASSLSQGNQETQY
V gene: TRBV19; J gene: TRBJ2-3; D gene: NA; CDR3 protein: ASSILRQGREDTQY
V gene: TRBV14; J gene: TRBJ1-6; D gene: NA; CDR3 protein: ASSQDLGFNSPLH
V gene: TRBV25-1; J gene: TRBJ2-1; D gene: NA; CDR3 protein: ASSEMGGEGPKRNREQF
V gene: TRBV4-1; J gene: TRBJ1-2; D gene: TRBD1; CDR3 protein: ASSVDRVNYGYT
V gene: TRBV20-1; J gene: TRBJ2-2; D gene: TRBD1; CDR3 protein: SARDLRGLNTGELF
V gene: TRBV6-5; J gene: TRBJ2-5; D gene: NA; CDR3 protein: ASSYSGFGETQY
V gene: TRBV12-3/TRBV12-4; J gene: TRBJ1-2; D gene: TRBD1; CDR3 protein: ASSFLGQGAKSGYT
V gene: TRBV10-3; J gene: TRBJ2-2; D gene: TRBD1; CDR3 protein: AIRPGQGGTGELF
V gene: TRBV12-3/TRBV12-4; J gene: TRBJ2-1; D gene: NA; CDR3 protein: ASSLSRRTGGGEQF
V gene: TRBV20-1; J gene: TRBJ2-1; D gene: NA; CDR3 protein: SASELNEQF
V gene: TRBV28; J gene: TRBJ1-1; D gene: TRBD1; CDR3 protein: ASSWDSLNTEAF
V gene: TRBV7-9; J gene: TRBJ1-2; D gene: TRBD1; CDR3 protein: ASSDTGVFNYGYT
V gene: TRBV10-2; J gene: TRBJ1-1; D gene: TRBD1; CDR3 protein: ASSGIDRGRVTEAF
V gene: TRBV7-2; J gene: TRBJ2-1; D gene: TRBD1; CDR3 protein: ASSPRGILSYNEQF
V gene: TRBV20-1; J gene: TRBJ2-4; D gene: TRBD2; CDR3 protein: SAGTSPKNIQY
V gene: TRBV25-1; J gene: TRBJ2-1; D gene: TRBD1; CDR3 protein: ASSDRDRVSNEQF
V gene: TRBV6-5; J gene: TRBJ2-1; D gene: TRBD2; CDR3 protein: ASSYSGTSGGEQF
V gene: TRBV5-6; J gene: TRBJ2-1; D gene: NA; CDR3 protein: ASSLYGSGNEQF
V gene: TRBV20-1; J gene: TRBJ2-7; D gene: TRBD2; CDR3 protein: SATPGGEQY
V gene: TRBV18; J gene: TRBJ2-2; D gene: NA; CDR3 protein: ASSPPEGARNTGELF
V gene: TRBV9; J gene: TRBJ2-3; D gene: TRBD1; CDR3 protein: ASSVFGTGGTDTQY
V gene: TRBV6-2/TRBV6-3; J gene: TRBJ2-6; D gene: NA; CDR3 protein: ASRLGRTGLVIGPGANVLT
V gene: TRBV20-1; J gene: TRBJ2-1; D gene: NA; CDR3 protein: SALRTALFLREQF
V gene: TRBV20-1; J gene: TRBJ1-1; D gene: TRBD1; CDR3 protein: SAPRQGAVTEAF
V gene: TRBV5-1; J gene: TRBJ1-4; D gene: NA; CDR3 protein: ASSGGGTYEKLF
V gene: TRBV11-3; J gene: TRBJ2-6; D gene: NA; CDR3 protein: ASSLEIGSSGANVLT
V gene: TRBV6-1; J gene: TRBJ2-1; D gene: TRBD2; CDR3 protein: ASSEPGTRVQF
V gene: TRBV20-1; J gene: TRBJ2-1; D gene: TRBD1; CDR3 protein: SASQGAENNEQF
V gene: TRBV6-1; J gene: TRBJ2-6; D gene: NA; CDR3 protein: ASKGTTSSGANVLT
V gene: TRBV20-1; J gene: TRBJ2-1; D gene: NA; CDR3 protein: SAAGVTYNEQF
V gene: TRBV5-4; J gene: TRBJ1-2; D gene: TRBD1; CDR3 protein: ASSLGQGGDYGYT
V gene: TRBV15; J gene: TRBJ2-1; D gene: TRBD2; CDR3 protein: ATSSRTSGDYNEQF
V gene: TRBV3-1; J gene: TRBJ2-3; D gene: TRBD2; CDR3 protein: ASSQVGLAGPDTQY
V gene: TRBV20-1; J gene: TRBJ2-1; D gene: TRBD2; CDR3 protein: SAGLAGFNEQF
V gene: TRBV5-4; J gene: TRBJ2-3; D gene: NA; CDR3 protein: ASSGPTRHTDTQY
V gene: TRBV9; J gene: TRBJ1-1; D gene: NA; CDR3 protein: ASSVTGIMTEAF
V gene: TRBV12-3/TRBV12-4; J gene: TRBJ1-1; D gene: NA; CDR3 protein: ASSFGHVNTEAF
V gene: TRBV12-3/TRBV12-4; J gene: TRBJ1-6; D gene: NA; CDR3 protein: ASSLGGSSNSPLH
V gene: TRBV19; J gene: TRBJ1-2; D gene: NA; CDR3 protein: ASTSEKANYGYT
V gene: TRBV29-1; J gene: TRBJ2-7; D gene: NA; CDR3 protein: SVEARQGGEQY
V gene: TRBV24-1; J gene: TRBJ2-1; D gene: TRBD2; CDR3 protein: ATSDSLISGRGYNEQF
V gene: TRBV29-1; J gene: TRBJ2-5; D gene: NA; CDR3 protein: SVDGSVQETQY
V gene: TRBV6-1; J gene: TRBJ1-2; D gene: TRBD1; CDR3 protein: ASRGQGSRNYGYT
V gene: TRBV4-1; J gene: TRBJ1-1; D gene: NA; CDR3 protein: ASSQVRANTEAF
V gene: TRBV29-1; J gene: TRBJ2-7; D gene: TRBD1; CDR3 protein: SVRTGPYEQY
V gene: TRBV5-6; J gene: TRBJ2-1; D gene: NA; CDR3 protein: ASSPGPRGTSPNNEQF
V gene: TRBV29-1; J gene: TRBJ2-1; D gene: TRBD2; CDR3 protein: SGGVREAANEQF
V gene: TRBV3-1; J gene: TRBJ1-1; D gene: NA; CDR3 protein: ASSQGGGRVNTEAF
V gene: TRBV24-1; J gene: TRBJ1-2; D gene: NA; CDR3 protein: ATSSPPSYGYT
V gene: TRBV18; J gene: TRBJ2-2; D gene: NA; CDR3 protein: ASSPGRTNTGELF
V gene: TRBV4-1; J gene: TRBJ1-1; D gene: NA; CDR3 protein: ASSLWAENTEAF
V gene: TRBV5-1; J gene: TRBJ2-1; D gene: NA; CDR3 protein: ATPPGPNPNEQF
V gene: TRBV6-6; J gene: TRBJ2-1; D gene: TRBD2; CDR3 protein: ASTAGTRINEQF
V gene: TRBV11-1; J gene: TRBJ1-5; D gene: TRBD1; CDR3 protein: ASSLAGTGLGNSNQPQH
V gene: TRBV11-1; J gene: TRBJ2-3; D gene: TRBD1; CDR3 protein: ASSTARPRQGRADTQY